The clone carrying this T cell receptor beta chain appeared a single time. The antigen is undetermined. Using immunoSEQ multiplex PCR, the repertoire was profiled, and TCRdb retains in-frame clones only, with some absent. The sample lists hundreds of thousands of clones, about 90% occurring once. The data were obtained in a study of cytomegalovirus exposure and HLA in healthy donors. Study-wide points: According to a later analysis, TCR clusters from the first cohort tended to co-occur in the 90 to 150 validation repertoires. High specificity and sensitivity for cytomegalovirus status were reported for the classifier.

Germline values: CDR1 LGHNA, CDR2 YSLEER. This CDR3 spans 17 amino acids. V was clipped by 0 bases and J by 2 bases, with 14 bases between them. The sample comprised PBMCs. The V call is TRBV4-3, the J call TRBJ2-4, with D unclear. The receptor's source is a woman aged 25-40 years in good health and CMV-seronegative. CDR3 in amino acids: CASSQDFSYFSKNIQYF. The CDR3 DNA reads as TGCGCCAGCAGCCAAGATTTTAGCTACTTTTCCAAAAACATTCAGTACTTC.